Below, one T cell receptor (beta chain) is given with its context. The antigen remains unidentified. After constant-region reverse-primer amplification, full-length variable regions underwent semi-nested PCR with Nested Universal Primer A. One entry per CDR3 protein, called by TCRdb with MiXCR from the 5' RACE reads. The sample shows tens of thousands of distinct CDR3 sequences, roughly 28% of them seen only once. General study points: Tumor Treg TCRs overlapped most with tumor naive CD4+ cells.

V was shortened by 7 bases and J by 3 bases, with 16 bases between the two germline ends. This CDR3 region has 15 residues. CDR1 and CDR2 (germline): MGHDK, SYGVNS. Tregs were sorted as CD4+CD25+CD127-/low cells. The receptor's source is a female donor with breast cancer. Material for sequencing was tumor-infiltrating Tregs sorted from the breast tumor. This chain connects TRBV25-1 to TRBJ1-3; D is undetermined. The CDR3 loop is CASNVPPEVGNTIYF. Written as DNA, the CDR3 is TGTGCCAGCAATGTACCTCCGGAAGTTGGAAACACCATATATTTT.